The entry that follows covers one T cell receptor (beta chain) sequence. Per the germline V gene, CDR1 is SGHRS and CDR2 is YFSETQ. The CDR3 is 14 residues long. V gave up 0 bases and J gave up 8 bases, with 11 bases separating them. Some clones are missing from TCRdb's copy, which holds only in-frame ones; the method was immunoSEQ multiplex PCR. The table shows about 110,000 clones, with roughly 90% occurring only once. The data were obtained in a study of control samples from healthy donors and cancer patients. The chain combines TRBV5-1 with TRBJ1-4; no reliable D call. This receptor was obtained from a woman in her sixties with lung cancer. Sequencing was carried out using PBMCs. In DNA form, the CDR3 reads TGCGCCAGCAGCTTGGTTGCCGGGTACGAAAAACTGTTTTTT. It yields the protein CASSLVAGYEKLFF.